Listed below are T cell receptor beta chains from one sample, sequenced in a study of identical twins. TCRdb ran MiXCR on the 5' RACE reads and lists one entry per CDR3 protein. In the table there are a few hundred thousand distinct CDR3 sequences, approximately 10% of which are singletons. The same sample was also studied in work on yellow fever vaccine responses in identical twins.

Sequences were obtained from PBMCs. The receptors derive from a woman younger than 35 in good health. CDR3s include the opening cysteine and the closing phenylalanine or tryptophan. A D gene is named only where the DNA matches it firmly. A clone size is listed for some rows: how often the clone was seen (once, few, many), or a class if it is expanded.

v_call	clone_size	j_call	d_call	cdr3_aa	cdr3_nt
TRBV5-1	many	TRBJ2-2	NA	CASSLGQLSNTGELFF	TGCGCCAGCAGCTTGGGCCAGCTATCGAACACCGGGGAGCTGTTTTTT
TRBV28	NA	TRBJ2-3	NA	CASSFSRAAAQTQYF	TGTGCCAGCAGTTTCTCGCGAGCCGCCGCCCAGACGCAGTATTTT
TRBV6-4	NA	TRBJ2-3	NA	CASSEVAASTDTQYF	TGTGCCAGCAGTGAAGTAGCGGCTAGCACAGATACGCAGTATTTT
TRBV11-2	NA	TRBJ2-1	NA	CASSPPGYGDNEQFF	TGTGCCAGCAGCCCACCCGGGTACGGAGACAATGAGCAGTTCTTC
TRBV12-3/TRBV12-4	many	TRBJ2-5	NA	CASSRPGSGLQETQYF	TGTGCCAGCAGCCGTCCCGGGTCGGGTCTCCAAGAGACCCAGTACTTC
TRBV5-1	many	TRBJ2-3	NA	CASIGSSDTQYF	TGCGCCAGCATAGGGAGTTCGGATACGCAGTATTTT
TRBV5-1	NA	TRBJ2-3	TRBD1	CASSSGQGYTDTQYF	TGCGCCAGCAGTTCGGGACAGGGTTACACAGATACGCAGTATTTT
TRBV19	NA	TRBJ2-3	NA	CASSIDGSADTQYF	TGTGCCAGTAGTATAGACGGGAGTGCAGATACGCAGTATTTT
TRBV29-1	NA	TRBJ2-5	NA	CSARDRTASLGTQYF	TGCAGCGCAAGGGATCGGACAGCCTCACTGGGGACCCAGTACTTC
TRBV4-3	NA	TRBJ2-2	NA	CASSRDTMNTGELFF	TGCGCCAGCAGCCGGGATACGATGAACACCGGGGAGCTGTTTTTT
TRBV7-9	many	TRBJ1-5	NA	CASSLPGGNQPQHF	TGTGCCAGCAGCTTACCAGGGGGCAATCAGCCCCAGCATTTT
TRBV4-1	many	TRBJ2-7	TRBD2	CASSQEGTSGSWYEQYF	TGCGCCAGCAGCCAAGAGGGGACTAGCGGGAGTTGGTACGAGCAGTACTTC
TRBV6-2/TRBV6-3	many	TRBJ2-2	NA	CASSYTEMNTGELFF	TGTGCCAGCAGTTATACAGAGATGAACACCGGGGAGCTGTTTTTT
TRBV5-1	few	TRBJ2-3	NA	CASSLFPERDTHTQYF	TGCGCCAGCAGCTTGTTCCCCGAGCGGGACACACATACGCAGTATTTT
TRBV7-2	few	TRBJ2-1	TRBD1	CASSIRGTGFYNEQFF	TGTGCCAGCAGCATAAGAGGGACAGGGTTCTACAATGAGCAGTTCTTC
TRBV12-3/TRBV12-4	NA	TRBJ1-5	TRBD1	CASTPGGAVGNQPQHF	TGTGCCAGCACCCCAGGGGGTGCAGTCGGCAATCAGCCCCAGCATTTT
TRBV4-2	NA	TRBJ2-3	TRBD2	CASSQPGLAPDTQYF	TGTGCCAGCAGCCAGCCGGGACTAGCCCCAGATACGCAGTATTTT
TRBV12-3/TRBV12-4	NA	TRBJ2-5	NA	CASSYHLGGGVEFAQYF	TGTGCCAGCAGCTACCACTTGGGTGGCGGCGTAGAGTTCGCCCAGTACTTC
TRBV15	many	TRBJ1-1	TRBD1	CATRGQMNTEAFF	TGTGCCACCCGGGGACAGATGAACACTGAAGCTTTCTTT
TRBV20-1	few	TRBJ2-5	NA	CSARALDWMGTQYF	TGCAGTGCTAGAGCCCTGGACTGGATGGGGACCCAGTACTTC
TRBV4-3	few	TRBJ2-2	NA	CASSDEGRFAGELFF	TGCGCCAGCAGTGATGAGGGGAGGTTTGCCGGGGAGCTGTTTTTT
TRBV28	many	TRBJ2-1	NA	CASSLAGFPFYNEQFF	TGTGCCAGCAGCCTGGCGGGGTTCCCCTTTTACAATGAGCAGTTCTTC
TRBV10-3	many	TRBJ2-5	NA	CAISEKEGASPETQYF	TGTGCCATCAGTGAGAAGGAGGGGGCCTCCCCCGAGACCCAGTACTTC
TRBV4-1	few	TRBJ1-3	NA	CASSPGGTIYF	TGCGCCAGCAGCCCAGGAGGGACCATATATTTT
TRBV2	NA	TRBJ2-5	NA	CASKLAETQYF	TGTGCCAGCAAACTGGCAGAGACCCAGTACTTC
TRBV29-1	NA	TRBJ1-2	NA	CSVDSNYGYTF	TGCAGCGTTGACTCTAACTATGGCTACACCTTC
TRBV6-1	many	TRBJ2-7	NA	CASSEVTGVYEQYF	TGTGCCAGCAGTGAAGTTACGGGTGTCTACGAGCAGTACTTC
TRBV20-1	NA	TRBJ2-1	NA	CSARDRLPRVYTEQFF	TGCAGTGCTAGAGATCGGCTTCCCCGAGTCTACACTGAGCAGTTCTTC
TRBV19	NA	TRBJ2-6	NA	CASSTTGSGANVLTF	TGTGCCAGTAGTACCACGGGGTCTGGGGCCAACGTCCTGACTTTC
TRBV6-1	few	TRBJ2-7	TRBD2	CASSPQAGPYEQYF	TGTGCCAGCAGTCCTCAAGCGGGGCCCTACGAGCAGTACTTC
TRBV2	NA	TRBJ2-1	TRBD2	CASSRLAGGTSEQFF	TGTGCCAGCAGTAGACTAGCGGGAGGAACAAGTGAGCAGTTCTTC
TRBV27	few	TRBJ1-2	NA	CASSPTDYRDWNYGYTF	TGTGCCAGCAGTCCCACCGACTACAGGGACTGGAACTATGGCTACACCTTC
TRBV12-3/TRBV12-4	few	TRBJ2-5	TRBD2	CASSLALGLAGETQYF	TGTGCCAGCAGTTTAGCGCTAGGACTAGCGGGAGAGACCCAGTACTTC
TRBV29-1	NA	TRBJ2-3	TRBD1	CSVEGPNRGSMWTDTQYF	TGCAGCGTTGAAGGCCCCAACAGGGGATCTATGTGGACAGATACGCAGTATTTT
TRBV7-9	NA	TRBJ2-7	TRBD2	CASTPEGLAGGYEQYF	TGTGCCAGCACCCCCGAGGGGCTAGCGGGAGGTTACGAGCAGTACTTC
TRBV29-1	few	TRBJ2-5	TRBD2	CSVEPPVGLAGGTRPTETQYF	TGCAGCGTTGAGCCCCCGGTGGGTCTAGCGGGAGGTACCCGCCCAACGGAGACCCAGTACTTC
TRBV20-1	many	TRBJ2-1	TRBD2	CSAIQLAGFNEQFF	TGCAGTGCTATTCAATTAGCGGGATTTAATGAGCAGTTCTTC
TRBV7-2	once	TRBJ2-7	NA	CASSAGAGQIYPYKQYF	TGTGCCAGCAGCGCAGGAGCGGGACAAATATATCCCTACAAGCAGTACTTC
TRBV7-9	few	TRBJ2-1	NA	CASSLEWGLGEQFF	TGTGCCAGCAGCTTAGAATGGGGGCTCGGTGAGCAGTTCTTC
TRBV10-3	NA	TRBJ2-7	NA	CATDPGGGSYEQYF	TGTGCCACCGACCCGGGCGGTGGGTCCTACGAGCAGTACTTC
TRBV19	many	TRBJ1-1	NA	CASSIESRTNTEAFF	TGTGCCAGTAGTATAGAATCCAGGACGAACACTGAAGCTTTCTTT
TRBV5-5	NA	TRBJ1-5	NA	CASSLLGAWDQPQHF	TGTGCCAGCAGCTTGCTAGGGGCGTGGGATCAGCCCCAGCATTTT
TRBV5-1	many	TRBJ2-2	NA	CASSLALPGTGELFF	TGCGCCAGCAGCTTGGCGCTCCCAGGGACCGGGGAGCTGTTTTTT
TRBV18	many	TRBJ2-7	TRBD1	CASSPTGGSSYEQYF	TGTGCCAGCTCACCGACAGGGGGTTCCTCCTACGAGCAGTACTTC
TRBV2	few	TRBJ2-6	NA	CASSGSGGANVLTF	TGTGCCAGCAGTGGCAGCGGTGGGGCCAACGTCCTGACTTTC
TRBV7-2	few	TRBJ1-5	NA	CASRRNQGSQPQHF	TGTGCCAGCAGGAGGAATCAGGGGAGCCAGCCCCAGCATTTT
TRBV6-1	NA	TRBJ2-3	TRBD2	CASSGLAGGQDTQYF	TGTGCCAGCAGTGGACTAGCGGGGGGGCAAGATACGCAGTATTTT
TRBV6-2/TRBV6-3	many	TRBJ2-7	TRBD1	CASVYEGQGWFYEQYF	TGTGCCAGCGTTTACGAAGGACAGGGTTGGTTCTACGAGCAGTACTTC